These T cell receptor beta chains were read from a single sample in a study of shared clonotypes between healthy human individuals. Sequencing was performed with immunoSEQ multiplex PCR; in TCRdb, only in-frame clones are kept and a portion is missing. The sample records approximately 480,000 clones, 75% to 80% being singletons. Sequencing was done on a sample of PBMCs. The source is a woman between 40 and 55 years old in good health. Some clones in this sample may be carry-over from other donors' samples. The CDR3 runs from the conserved cysteine through the conserved F or W. A D gene is named only where the DNA matches it firmly. Where a row states a size, it is once, few, many or the class of an expanded clone; other rows omit it.

CDR3 protein | CDR3 DNA | clone size | V gene | D gene | J gene
CASREGGNTGELFF | TGTGCCAGCAGAGAAGGTGGGAACACCGGGGAGCTGTTTTTT | NA | TRBV11-2 | NA | TRBJ2-2
CASQKGGANEKLFF | TGTGCCAGCCAAAAGGGGGGGGCTAATGAAAAACTGTTTTTT | NA | TRBV28 | NA | TRBJ1-4
CASSYSRTDEAFF | TGTGCCAGCAGTTACTCCCGGACAGATGAAGCTTTCTTT | NA | TRBV6-6 | NA | TRBJ1-1
CASSRTGNTEAFF | TGTGCCAGCAGTCGGACAGGGAACACTGAAGCTTTCTTT | NA | TRBV6-1 | TRBD1 | TRBJ1-1
CATQRGSYEQYF | TGTGCCACTCAACGGGGGTCCTACGAGCAGTACTTC | few | TRBV2 | NA | TRBJ2-7
CASSQLQGEGTGELFF | TGTGCCAGCAGCCAGCTACAGGGGGAGGGCACCGGGGAGCTGTTTTTT | NA | TRBV7-9 | NA | TRBJ2-2
CASRTGTDNEQFF | TGTGCCAGCAGGACAGGGACCGACAATGAGCAGTTCTTC | NA | TRBV2 | TRBD1 | TRBJ2-1
CASSLGGRGTDTQYF | TGTGCCAGCAGTTTAGGGGGAAGGGGCACAGATACGCAGTATTTT | few | TRBV28 | NA | TRBJ2-3
CASSFTSGRQETQYF | TGTGCCAGCAGCTTCACATCAGGGCGGCAGGAGACCCAGTACTTC | NA | TRBV5-8 | NA | TRBJ2-5
CASSLAKGGRAGETQYF | TGCGCCAGCAGCTTGGCCAAAGGGGGGAGGGCCGGCGAGACCCAGTACTTC | many | TRBV5-1 | NA | TRBJ2-5
CASSQTGTQETQYF | TGTGCTAGCAGCCAGACCGGGACCCAAGAGACCCAGTACTTC | NA | TRBV7-7 | NA | TRBJ2-5
CASSFRTDSNQPQHF | TGTGCCAGCAGTTTCCGCACAGATAGCAATCAGCCCCAGCATTTT | NA | TRBV27 | NA | TRBJ1-5
CSAFGQVAFF | TGCAGTGCTTTTGGACAGGTGGCTTTCTTT | NA | TRBV20-1 | TRBD1 | TRBJ1-1
CASSLDSSGTEAFF | TGTGCCAGCAGCTTAGATTCATCCGGGACTGAAGCTTTCTTT | NA | TRBV7-2 | NA | TRBJ1-1
CASSQNPGTGSENTIYF | TGCGCCAGCAGCCAAAACCCCGGGACAGGGTCTGAAAACACCATATATTTT | few | TRBV4-3 | TRBD1 | TRBJ1-3
CASSPGTNTGYTF | TGTGCCAGCAGCCCAGGGACAAATACTGGCTACACCTTC | NA | TRBV7-3 | NA | TRBJ1-2
CASSLGALGDEQFF | TGCGCCAGCAGCTTGGGCGCACTAGGCGATGAGCAGTTCTTC | NA | TRBV5-1 | NA | TRBJ2-1
CASSQALDYEQYF | TGCGCCAGCAGCCAAGCGCTAGACTACGAGCAGTACTTC | once | TRBV4-3 | NA | TRBJ2-7
CASSGDRVVDEQYF | TGTGCCAGCAGTGGGGACAGGGTGGTGGACGAGCAGTACTTC | NA | TRBV28 | TRBD1 | TRBJ2-7
CASSRTGLRDTQYF | TGTGCCAGCAGCCGGACAGGGCTTAGGGATACGCAGTATTTT | NA | TRBV7-2 | TRBD1 | TRBJ2-3
CASQGTSGTYEQYF | TGTGCCAGTCAGGGGACTAGCGGGACATACGAGCAGTACTTC | NA | TRBV11-2 | TRBD2 | TRBJ2-7
CASSPIGLFGANVLTF | TGTGCCAGCAGCCCAATTGGACTATTTGGGGCCAACGTCCTGACTTTC | once | TRBV5-5 | NA | TRBJ2-6
CASSVIGVSTDTQYF | TGCGCCAGCAGCGTCATTGGGGTTAGCACAGATACGCAGTATTTT | few | TRBV4-1 | NA | TRBJ2-3
CASSRGQGNQPQHF | TGTGCCAGCAGCCGAGGACAGGGCAATCAGCCCCAGCATTTT | NA | TRBV5-6 | TRBD1 | TRBJ1-5
CASSFSGTSEAFF | TGTGCCAGCAGCTTTTCCGGGACAAGTGAAGCTTTCTTT | NA | TRBV7-3 | NA | TRBJ1-1
CAGGAGGHLEQYF | TGTGCCGGAGGGGCAGGGGGACATCTCGAGCAGTACTTC | NA | TRBV30 | NA | TRBJ2-7
CASTFSGANQPQHF | TGTGCCAGCACCTTTTCGGGGGCAAATCAGCCCCAGCATTTT | NA | TRBV28 | NA | TRBJ1-5
CASSPDNSGNTIYF | TGCGCCAGCAGCCCCGACAACTCTGGAAACACCATATATTTT | NA | TRBV5-1 | NA | TRBJ1-3
CASSKTGGSTGELFF | TGTGCCAGTAGTAAGACAGGGGGCTCAACCGGGGAGCTGTTTTTT | NA | TRBV19 | TRBD1 | TRBJ2-2
CASSSNTEDTQYF | TGTGCCAGCAGCTCTAACACCGAAGATACGCAGTATTTT | NA | TRBV7-3 | NA | TRBJ2-3
CASSEYGTENSPLHF | TGTGCCAGCAGCGAGTATGGGACCGAGAATTCACCCCTCCACTTT | NA | TRBV7-9 | NA | TRBJ1-6
CASSLYLSYNEQFF | TGTGCCAGCAGCTTATACCTCTCCTACAATGAGCAGTTCTTC | NA | TRBV11-2 | NA | TRBJ2-1
CSVVRGIGLTEAFF | TGCAGCGTTGTAAGGGGTATCGGACTGACTGAAGCTTTCTTT | NA | TRBV29-1 | NA | TRBJ1-1
CASSLAAGTRRENGELFF | TGTGCCAGCAGTTTAGCGGCTGGGACCCGTAGGGAGAACGGGGAGCTGTTTTTT | NA | TRBV27 | NA | TRBJ2-2
CASSSPGQGSTDTQYF | TGTGCCAGCAGTTCCCCGGGACAGGGGAGCACAGATACGCAGTATTTT | NA | TRBV28 | TRBD1 | TRBJ2-3
CSAKTGGRNYEQYF | TGCAGCGCTAAGACCGGGGGGAGAAACTACGAGCAGTACTTC | NA | TRBV29-1 | TRBD2 | TRBJ2-7
CASSRPPGNNQPQHF | TGTGCCAGCAGCCGACCCCCAGGTAACAATCAGCCCCAGCATTTT | NA | TRBV28 | NA | TRBJ1-5
CASSLTGVGQETQYF | TGTGCCAGCAGCTTGACAGGGGTTGGCCAAGAGACCCAGTACTTC | few | TRBV5-6 | TRBD1 | TRBJ2-5
CASSPSSGVWYEQYF | TGCGCCAGCAGCCCCAGTAGCGGGGTGTGGTACGAGCAGTACTTC | once | TRBV5-1 | TRBD2 | TRBJ2-7
CASTRLVTPSGNTIYF | TGTGCCAGCACGCGGCTCGTGACTCCCTCTGGAAACACCATATATTTT | NA | TRBV28 | NA | TRBJ1-3
CASSADRSNQPQHF | TGTGCCAGCAGTGCTGACAGGAGCAATCAGCCCCAGCATTTT | NA | TRBV2 | NA | TRBJ1-5
CSVEVSGANVLTF | TGCAGCGTTGAAGTTTCTGGGGCCAACGTCCTGACTTTC | NA | TRBV29-1 | NA | TRBJ2-6
CASSMGFGNQPQHF | TGTGCCAGTAGTATGGGGTTTGGGAATCAGCCCCAGCATTTT | many | TRBV19 | NA | TRBJ1-5
CASRPDRIMNTEAFF | TGTGCCAGCAGGCCAGACAGGATCATGAACACTGAAGCTTTCTTT | NA | TRBV6-5 | NA | TRBJ1-1
CASRPQARNTIYF | TGTGCCAGCAGACCCCAGGCCCGGAACACCATATATTTT | NA | TRBV28 | NA | TRBJ1-3
CASSPIVGTGELFF | TGTGCCAGCTCACCTATCGTGGGGACCGGGGAGCTGTTTTTT | once | TRBV18 | NA | TRBJ2-2
CASSAAGGGTEAFF | TGTGCCAGCAGCGCCGCAGGGGGCGGCACTGAAGCTTTCTTT | few | TRBV7-9 | TRBD1 | TRBJ1-1
CASSPRTGGDTEAFF | TGTGCCAGCAGTCCCAGGACAGGGGGGGACACTGAAGCTTTCTTT | few | TRBV27 | TRBD1 | TRBJ1-1
CASRVAIGRNTEAFF | TGTGCCAGCAGGGTAGCGATAGGTAGAAACACTGAAGCTTTCTTT | NA | TRBV5-4 | NA | TRBJ1-1